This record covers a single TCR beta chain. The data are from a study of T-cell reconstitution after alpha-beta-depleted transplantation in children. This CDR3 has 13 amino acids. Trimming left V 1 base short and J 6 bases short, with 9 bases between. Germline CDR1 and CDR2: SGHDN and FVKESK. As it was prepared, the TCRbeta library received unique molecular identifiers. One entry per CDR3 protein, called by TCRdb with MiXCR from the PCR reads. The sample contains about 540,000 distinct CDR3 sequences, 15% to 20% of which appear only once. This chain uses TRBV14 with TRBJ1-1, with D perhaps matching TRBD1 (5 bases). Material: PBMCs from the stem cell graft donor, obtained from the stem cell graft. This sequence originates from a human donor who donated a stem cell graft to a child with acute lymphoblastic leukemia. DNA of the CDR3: TGTGCCAGCAGCCAAGGATGGGGCTCTGAAGCTTTCTTT. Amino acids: CASSQGWGSEAFF.